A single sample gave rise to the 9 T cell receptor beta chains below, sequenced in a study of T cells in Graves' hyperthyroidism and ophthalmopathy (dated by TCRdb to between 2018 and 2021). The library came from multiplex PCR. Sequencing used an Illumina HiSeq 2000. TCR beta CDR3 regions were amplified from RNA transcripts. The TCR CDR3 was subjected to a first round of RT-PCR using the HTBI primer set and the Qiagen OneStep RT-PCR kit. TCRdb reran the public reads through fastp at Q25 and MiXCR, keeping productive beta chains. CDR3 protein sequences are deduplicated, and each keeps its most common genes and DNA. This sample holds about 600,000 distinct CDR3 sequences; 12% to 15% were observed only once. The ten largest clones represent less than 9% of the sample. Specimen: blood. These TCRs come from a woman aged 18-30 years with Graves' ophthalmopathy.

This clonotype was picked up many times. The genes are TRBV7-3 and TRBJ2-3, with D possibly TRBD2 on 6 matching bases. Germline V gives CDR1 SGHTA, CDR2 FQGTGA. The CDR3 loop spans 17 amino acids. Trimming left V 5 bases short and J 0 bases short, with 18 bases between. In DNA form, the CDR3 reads TGTGCCAGCAGCCCCCAGCCGGGACTCAGTAGCACAGATACGCAGTATTTT. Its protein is CASSPQPGLSSTDTQYF.

The CDR3 is CAPRRGGTEAFF. The CDR3 DNA reads as TGTGCCCCCCGACGGGGGGGCACTGAAGCTTTCTTT. The V and J genes are TRBV10-3 and TRBJ1-1; a possible D gene is TRBD1 (5 bases). The CDR3 consists of 12 residues. Germline CDR1 is ENHRY and CDR2 is SYGVKD. Trimming removed 11 bases from V and 4 bases from J, with 14 bases in between.

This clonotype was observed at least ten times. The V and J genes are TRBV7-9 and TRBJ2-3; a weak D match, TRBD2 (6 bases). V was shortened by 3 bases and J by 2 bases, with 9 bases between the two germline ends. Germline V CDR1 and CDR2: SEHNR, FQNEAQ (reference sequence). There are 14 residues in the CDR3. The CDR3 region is CASSLGLDTDTQYF. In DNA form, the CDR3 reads TGTGCCAGCAGCTTGGGACTCGACACAGATACGCAGTATTTT.

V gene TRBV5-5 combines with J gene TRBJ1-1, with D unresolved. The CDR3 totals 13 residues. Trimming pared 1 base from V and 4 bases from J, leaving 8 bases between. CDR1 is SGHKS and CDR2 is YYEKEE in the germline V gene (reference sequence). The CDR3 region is CASSLYEGTEAFF. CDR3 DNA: TGTGCCAGCAGCTTGTACGAGGGCACTGAAGCTTTCTTT.

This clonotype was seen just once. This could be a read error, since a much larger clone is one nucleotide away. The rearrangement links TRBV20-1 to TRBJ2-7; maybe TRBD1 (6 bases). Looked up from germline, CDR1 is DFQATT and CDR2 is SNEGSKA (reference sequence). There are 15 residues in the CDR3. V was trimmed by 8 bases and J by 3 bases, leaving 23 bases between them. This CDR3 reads CSTYSQGRGGYEQYF. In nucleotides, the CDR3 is TGCAGTACCTACTCTCAGGGGAGAGGTGGCTACGAGCAGTACTTC.

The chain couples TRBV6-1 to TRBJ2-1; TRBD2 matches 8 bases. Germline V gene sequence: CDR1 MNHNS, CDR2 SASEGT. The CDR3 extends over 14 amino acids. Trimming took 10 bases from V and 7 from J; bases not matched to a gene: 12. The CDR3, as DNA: TGTGCCACACCCTGGCGGGAGGTAAAAAATGAGCAGTTCTTC. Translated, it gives CATPWREVKNEQFF.

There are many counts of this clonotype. Here the CDR3 reads CASSQGGTYYEQYF. CDR3 coding DNA: TGTGCCAGCAGCCAAGGCGGGACCTACTACGAGCAGTACTTC. The chain carries TRBV3-1 and TRBJ2-7; tentative D call: TRBD2 (6 bases). V was trimmed by 1 base and J by 3 bases, leaving 10 bases between them. CDR1 LGHDT and CDR2 YNNKEL come from the germline V gene (reference sequence). This CDR3 has 14 amino acids.

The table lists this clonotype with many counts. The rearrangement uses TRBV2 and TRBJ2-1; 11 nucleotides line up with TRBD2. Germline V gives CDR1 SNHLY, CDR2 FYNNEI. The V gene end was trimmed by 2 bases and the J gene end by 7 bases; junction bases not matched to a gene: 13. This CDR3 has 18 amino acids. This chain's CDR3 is CASSESLELAGVGNEQFF. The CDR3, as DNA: TGTGCCAGCAGTGAATCCCTAGAACTAGCGGGAGTAGGGAATGAGCAGTTCTTC.

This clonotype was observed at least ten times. The CDR3 sequence: CASKPDRGPQETQYF. In nucleotides, the CDR3 is TGTGCCAGCAAGCCCGACAGGGGGCCCCAAGAGACCCAGTACTTC. The V call is TRBV12-3 or TRBV12-4, the J call TRBJ2-5; 10 bases match TRBD1. V was clipped by 7 bases and J by 1 base; unmatched bases: 6. This CDR3 is built from 15 residues.